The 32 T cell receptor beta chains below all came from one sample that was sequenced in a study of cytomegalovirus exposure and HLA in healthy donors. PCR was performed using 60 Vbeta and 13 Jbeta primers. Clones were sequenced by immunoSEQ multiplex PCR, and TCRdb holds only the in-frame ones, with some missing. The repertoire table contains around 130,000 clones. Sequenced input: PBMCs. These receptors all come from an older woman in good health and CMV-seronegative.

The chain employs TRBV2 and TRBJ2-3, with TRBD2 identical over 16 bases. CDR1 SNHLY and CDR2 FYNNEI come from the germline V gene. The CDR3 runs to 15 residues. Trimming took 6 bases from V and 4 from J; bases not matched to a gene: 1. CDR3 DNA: TGTGCCAGCAGGGGACTAGCGGGGGGGTCAGATACGCAGTATTTT. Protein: CASRGLAGGSDTQYF.

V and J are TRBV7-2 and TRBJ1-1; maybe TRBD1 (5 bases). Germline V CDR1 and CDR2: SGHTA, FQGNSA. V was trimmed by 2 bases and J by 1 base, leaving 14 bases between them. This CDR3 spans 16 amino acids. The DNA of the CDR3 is TGTGCCAGCAGCTTAAGCAGGGATGACCGGAACACTGAAGCTTTCTTT. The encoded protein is CASSLSRDDRNTEAFF.

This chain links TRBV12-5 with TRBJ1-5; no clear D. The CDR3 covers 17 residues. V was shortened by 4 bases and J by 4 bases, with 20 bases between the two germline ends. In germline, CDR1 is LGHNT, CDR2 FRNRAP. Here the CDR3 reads CASGSEPAPRVNQPQHF. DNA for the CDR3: TGTGCTAGTGGTTCCGAACCGGCCCCACGGGTTAATCAGCCCCAGCATTTT.

The CDR3 loop is CASRRMDRDVAEAFF. CDR3 DNA sequence: TGTGCCAGCAGACGGATGGACAGGGATGTAGCTGAAGCTTTCTTT. J is TRBJ1-1 and V is TRBV9, with 8 positions matching TRBD1. The CDR3 has 15 amino acids. With 5 bases clipped from V and 6 bases from J, the junction kept 12 bases outside the gene matches. Germline V gene sequence: CDR1 SGDLS, CDR2 YYNGEE.

CDR3 in amino acids: CASSPYNGVEQFF. DNA for the CDR3: TGTGCCAGCAGCCCGTACAACGGAGTTGAGCAGTTCTTC. This rearrangement joins TRBV5-6 to TRBJ2-1; D is unresolved. Germline loops: CDR1 SGHDT, CDR2 YYEEEE. The length of the CDR3 is 13 residues. Trimming shortened V by 4 bases and J by 9 bases, and 14 bases separated the two germline ends.

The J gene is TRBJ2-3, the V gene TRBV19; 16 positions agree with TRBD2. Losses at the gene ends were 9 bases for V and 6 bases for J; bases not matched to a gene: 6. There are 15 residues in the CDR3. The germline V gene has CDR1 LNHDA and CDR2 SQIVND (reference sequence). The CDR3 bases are TGTGCCAGCCTGGGACTAGCGGGAGGGGGCGATACGCAGTATTTT. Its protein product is CASLGLAGGGDTQYF.

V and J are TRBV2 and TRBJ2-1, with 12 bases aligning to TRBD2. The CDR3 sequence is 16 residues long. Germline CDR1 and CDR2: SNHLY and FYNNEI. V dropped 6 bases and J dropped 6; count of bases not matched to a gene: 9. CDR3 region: CASRQLLAGGLNEQFF. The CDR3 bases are TGTGCCAGCAGACAACTACTAGCGGGGGGCCTCAATGAGCAGTTCTTC. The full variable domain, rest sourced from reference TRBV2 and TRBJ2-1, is EPEVTQTPSHQVTQMGQEVILRCVPISNHLYFYWYRQILGQKVEFLVSFYNNEISEKSEIFDDQFSVERPDGSNFTLKIRSTKLEDSAMYFCASRQLLAGGLNEQFFGPGTRLTVL.

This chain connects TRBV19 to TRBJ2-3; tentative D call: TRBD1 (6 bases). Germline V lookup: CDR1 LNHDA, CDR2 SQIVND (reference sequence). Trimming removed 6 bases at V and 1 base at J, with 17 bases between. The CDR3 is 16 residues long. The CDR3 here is CASRDLGAGGTDTQYF. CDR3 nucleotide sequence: TGTGCCAGTAGGGACCTGGGGGCAGGGGGCACAGATACGCAGTATTTT. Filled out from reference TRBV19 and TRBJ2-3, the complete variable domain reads DGGITQSPKYLFRKEGQNVTLSCEQNLNHDAMYWYRQDPGQGLRLIYYSQIVNDFQKGDIAEGYSVSREKKESFPLTVTSAQKNPTAFYLCASRDLGAGGTDTQYFGPGTRLTVL.

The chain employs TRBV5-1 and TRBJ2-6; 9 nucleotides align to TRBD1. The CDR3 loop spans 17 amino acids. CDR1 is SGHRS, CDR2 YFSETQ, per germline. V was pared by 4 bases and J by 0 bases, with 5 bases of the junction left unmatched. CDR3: CASSPGQGTSGANVLTF. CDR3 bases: TGCGCCAGCAGCCCGGGACAGGGAACCTCTGGGGCCAACGTCCTGACTTTC.

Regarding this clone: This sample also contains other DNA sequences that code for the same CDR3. CDR3 region: CASSDRYEQYF. The CDR3 nucleotides read TGTGCCAGCAGTGACAGATACGAGCAGTACTTC. The J gene is TRBJ2-7, the V gene TRBV25-1; no reliable D call. The V gene's germline CDR1 is MGHDK and CDR2 SYGVNS. With 3 bases removed from V and 4 bases from J, the gap between germline ends came to 4 bases. The length of the CDR3 is 11 residues.

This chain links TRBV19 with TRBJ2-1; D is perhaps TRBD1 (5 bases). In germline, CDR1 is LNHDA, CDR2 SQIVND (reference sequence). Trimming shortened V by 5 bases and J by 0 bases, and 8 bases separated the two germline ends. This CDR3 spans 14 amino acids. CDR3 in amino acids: CASSWQGSYNEQFF. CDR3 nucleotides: TGTGCCAGTAGTTGGCAGGGCTCCTACAATGAGCAGTTCTTC.

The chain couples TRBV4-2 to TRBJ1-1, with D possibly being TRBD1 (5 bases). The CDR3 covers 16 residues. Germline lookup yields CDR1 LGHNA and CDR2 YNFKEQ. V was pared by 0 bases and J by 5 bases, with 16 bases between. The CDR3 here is CASSQEAGPGRTEAFF. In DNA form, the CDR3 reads TGTGCCAGCAGCCAAGAGGCCGGCCCAGGGCGGACTGAAGCTTTCTTT.

The CDR3 is CASSPGSTNEKLFF. CDR3 in DNA: TGTGCCAGCAGCCCAGGGTCAACTAATGAAAAACTGTTTTTT. This chain joins TRBV28 and TRBJ1-4; D may be TRBD1 (5 bases). The CDR3 is 14 residues long. V was cut by 6 bases and J by 0 bases, with 8 bases left in between. Germline V gene data show CDR1 as MDHEN and CDR2 as SYDVKM.

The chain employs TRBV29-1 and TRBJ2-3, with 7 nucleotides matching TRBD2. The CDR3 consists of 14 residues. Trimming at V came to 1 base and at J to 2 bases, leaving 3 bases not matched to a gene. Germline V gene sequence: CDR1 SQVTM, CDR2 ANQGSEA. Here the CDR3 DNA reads TGCAGCGTTGAAGTGGGGGGGTCCACAGATACGCAGTATTTT. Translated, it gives CSVEVGGSTDTQYF.

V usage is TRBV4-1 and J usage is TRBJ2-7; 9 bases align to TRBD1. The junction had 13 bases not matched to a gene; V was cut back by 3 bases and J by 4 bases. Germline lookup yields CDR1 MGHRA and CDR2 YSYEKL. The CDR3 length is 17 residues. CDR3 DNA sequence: TGCGCCAGCAGCCAGAGAGCCGGGACAGGGCGATCGTACGAGCAGTACTTC. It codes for CASSQRAGTGRSYEQYF.

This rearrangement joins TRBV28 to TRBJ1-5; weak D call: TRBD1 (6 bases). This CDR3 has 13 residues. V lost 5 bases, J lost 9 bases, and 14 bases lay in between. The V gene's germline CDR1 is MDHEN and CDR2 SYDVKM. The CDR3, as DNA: TGTGCCAGCAGTCTCGCAGGGGTGTGGCCCCAGCATTTT. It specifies CASSLAGVWPQHF.

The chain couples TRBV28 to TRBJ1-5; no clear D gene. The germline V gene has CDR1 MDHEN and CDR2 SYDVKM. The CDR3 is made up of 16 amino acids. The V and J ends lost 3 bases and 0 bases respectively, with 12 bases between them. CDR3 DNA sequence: TGTGCCAGCAGTTTGGGAGCCGGGTTTAGCAATCAGCCCCAGCATTTT. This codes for CASSLGAGFSNQPQHF.

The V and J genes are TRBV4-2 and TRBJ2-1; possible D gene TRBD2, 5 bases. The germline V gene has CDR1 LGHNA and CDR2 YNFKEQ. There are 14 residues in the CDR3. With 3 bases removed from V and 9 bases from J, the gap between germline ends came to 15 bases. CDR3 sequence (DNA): TGTGCCAGCAGCCAGCTTCGGGAATTCGGTGAGCAGTTCTTC. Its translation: CASSQLREFGEQFF.

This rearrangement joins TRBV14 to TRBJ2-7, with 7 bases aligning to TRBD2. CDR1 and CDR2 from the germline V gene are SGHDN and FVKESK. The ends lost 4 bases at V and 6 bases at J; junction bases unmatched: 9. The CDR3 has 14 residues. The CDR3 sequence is CASSLTGGFLEQYF. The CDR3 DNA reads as TGTGCCAGCAGCCTTACCGGGGGGTTCCTCGAGCAGTACTTC.

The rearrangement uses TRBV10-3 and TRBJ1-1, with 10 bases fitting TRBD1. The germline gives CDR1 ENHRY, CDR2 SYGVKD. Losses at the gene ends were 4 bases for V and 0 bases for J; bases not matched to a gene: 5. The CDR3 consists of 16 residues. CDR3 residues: CAISGRDRGMNTEAFF. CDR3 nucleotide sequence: TGTGCCATCAGTGGGAGGGACAGGGGAATGAACACTGAAGCTTTCTTT.

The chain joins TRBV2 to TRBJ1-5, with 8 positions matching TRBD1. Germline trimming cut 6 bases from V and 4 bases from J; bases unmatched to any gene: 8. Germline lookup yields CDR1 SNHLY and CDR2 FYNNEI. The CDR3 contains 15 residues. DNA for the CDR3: TGTGCCAGCAGCAGTGAGACAGGGGCGAATCAGCCCCAGCATTTT. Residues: CASSSETGANQPQHF. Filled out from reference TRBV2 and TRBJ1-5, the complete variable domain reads EPEVTQTPSHQVTQMGQEVILRCVPISNHLYFYWYRQILGQKVEFLVSFYNNEISEKSEIFDDQFSVERPDGSNFTLKIRSTKLEDSAMYFCASSSETGANQPQHFGDGTRLSIL.

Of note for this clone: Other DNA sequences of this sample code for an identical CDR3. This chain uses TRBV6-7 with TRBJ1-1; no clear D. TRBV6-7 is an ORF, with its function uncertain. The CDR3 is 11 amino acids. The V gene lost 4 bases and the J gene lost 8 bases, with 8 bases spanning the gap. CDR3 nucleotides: TGTGCCAGCAGTTCCCACAGAGAAGCTTTCTTT. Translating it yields CASSSHREAFF.

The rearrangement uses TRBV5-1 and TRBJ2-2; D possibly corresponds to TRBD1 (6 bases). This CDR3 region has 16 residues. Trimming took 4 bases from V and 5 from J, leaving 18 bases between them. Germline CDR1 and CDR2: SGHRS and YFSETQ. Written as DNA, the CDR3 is TGCGCCAGCAGCCCCCGAGGCGGCAGGGGAACCGGGGAGCTGTTTTTT. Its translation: CASSPRGGRGTGELFF.

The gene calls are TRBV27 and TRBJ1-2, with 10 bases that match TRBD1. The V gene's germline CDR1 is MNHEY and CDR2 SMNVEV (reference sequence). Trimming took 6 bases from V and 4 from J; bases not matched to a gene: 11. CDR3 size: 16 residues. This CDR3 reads CASSSTGGVPLYGYTF. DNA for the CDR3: TGTGCCAGCAGCTCGACAGGGGGCGTACCCCTCTATGGCTACACCTTC.

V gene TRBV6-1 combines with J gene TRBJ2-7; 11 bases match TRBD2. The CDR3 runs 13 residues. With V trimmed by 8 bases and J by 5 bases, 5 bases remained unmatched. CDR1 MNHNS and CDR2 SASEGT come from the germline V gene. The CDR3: CASRLAGINEQYF. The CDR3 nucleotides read TGTGCCAGCCGACTAGCGGGGATCAACGAGCAGTACTTC.

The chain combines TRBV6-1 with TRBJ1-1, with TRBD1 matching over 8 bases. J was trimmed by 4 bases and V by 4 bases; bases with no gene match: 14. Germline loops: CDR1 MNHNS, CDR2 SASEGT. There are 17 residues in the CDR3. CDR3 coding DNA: TGTGCCAGCAGTGCAGGGGGCGCAGAAGGTGTCGGCACTGAAGCTTTCTTT. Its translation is CASSAGGAEGVGTEAFF.

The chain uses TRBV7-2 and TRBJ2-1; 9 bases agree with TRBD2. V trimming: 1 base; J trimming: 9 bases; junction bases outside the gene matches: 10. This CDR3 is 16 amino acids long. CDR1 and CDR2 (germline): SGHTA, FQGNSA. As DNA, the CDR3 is TGTGCCAGCAGCTTAGATACCGCGGGGGGGCGTGGTGAGCAGTTCTTC. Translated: CASSLDTAGGRGEQFF.

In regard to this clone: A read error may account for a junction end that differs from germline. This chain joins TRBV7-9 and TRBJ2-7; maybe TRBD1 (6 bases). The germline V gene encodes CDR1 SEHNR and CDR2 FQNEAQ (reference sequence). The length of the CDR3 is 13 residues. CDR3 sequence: CASGFQGIYEQYF. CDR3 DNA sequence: TGTGCCAGCGGCTTTCAGGGGATCTACGAGCAGTACTTC. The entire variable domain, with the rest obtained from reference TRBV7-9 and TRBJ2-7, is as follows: DTGVSQNPRHKITKRGQNVTFRCDPISEHNRLYWYRQTLGQGPEFLTYFQNEAQLEKSRLLSDRFSAERPKGSFSTLEIQRTEQGDSAMYLCASGFQGIYEQYFGPGTRLTVT.

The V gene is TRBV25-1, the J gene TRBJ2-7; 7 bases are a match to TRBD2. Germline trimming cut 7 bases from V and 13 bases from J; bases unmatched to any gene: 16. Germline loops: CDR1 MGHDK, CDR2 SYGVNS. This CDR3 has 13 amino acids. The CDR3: CASTGGGRDLLYF. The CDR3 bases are TGTGCCAGCACCGGGGGAGGGAGGGATCTTCTCTACTTC.

The CDR3 region is CASSRQGPGELFF. The CDR3 region has the DNA TGTGCCAGCTCAAGACAGGGACCCGGGGAGCTGTTTTTT. The chain combines TRBV18 with TRBJ2-2; the match to TRBD1 covers 7 bases. This CDR3 comprises 13 residues. In germline, CDR1 is KGHSH, CDR2 LQKENI. V was pared by 5 bases and J by 6 bases, with 3 bases of the junction left unmatched.

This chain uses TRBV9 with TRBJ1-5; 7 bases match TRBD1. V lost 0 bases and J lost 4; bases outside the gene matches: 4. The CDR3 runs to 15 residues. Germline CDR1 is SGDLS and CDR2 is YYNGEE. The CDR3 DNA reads TGTGCCAGCAGCGTAGGGGGACAGTTTAATCAGCCCCAGCATTTT. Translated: CASSVGGQFNQPQHF.

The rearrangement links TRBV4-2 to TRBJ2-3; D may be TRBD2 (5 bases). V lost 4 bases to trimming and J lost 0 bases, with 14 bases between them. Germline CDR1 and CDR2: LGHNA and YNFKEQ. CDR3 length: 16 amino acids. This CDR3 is CASSLGTSPSTDTQYF. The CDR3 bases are TGTGCCAGCAGCCTGGGCACTAGTCCCAGCACAGATACGCAGTATTTT.